This T cell receptor (beta chain) derives from a study of monozygotic twins with inflammatory bowel disease (dated by TCRdb to about 2019). Looking at the study overall: A total of some 30 monozygotic twin pairs were included in the full study, comprising nine German pairs (four IBD-concordant, five IBD-discordant) and 19 IBD-discordant Danish pairs. Disease-associated traits were sought mainly through comparisons between IBD patients and their genetically identical healthy co-twins within discordant pairs. Each individual had, on average, about 151 000 unique TCRalpha sequences and 181 000 unique TCRbeta sequences available for analysis. Overall study outcomes, separate from this receptor: Repertoire similarity did not differ between concordant and discordant twins, possibly due to limited statistical power. Compared with healthy twins, IBD patients shared fewer clonotypes with other individuals, and the difference was most pronounced in patients with signs of disease activity. IBD patients had lower TCRbeta repertoire diversity, measured by the inverse Simpson index, than their healthy co-twins. Because patients received different immunosuppressive treatments, the repertoires may have picked up extra background noise and variability between individuals. The analysis was unable to tell different T cell subtypes apart. The results gave no support for a single strong signal or clonotype linked to IBD.

To prepare the library, 5' RACE was applied. For each TCR library, approximately 3,700 ng of total RNA was used. For each sample, cDNA was synthesized in eight separate reactions using SMARTScribe reverse transcriptase. Unique molecular identifiers containing a 6-nucleotide sample barcode were introduced through template switching during cDNA synthesis. Two nested PCRs of roughly 16 and 10 cycles amplified the TCRalpha and TCRbeta cDNA, and bead purification followed each PCR. Before amplification, the cDNA was both treated with uracil DNA-glycosylase and purified with the QIAquick PCR purification kit. The second PCR added Illumina TruSeq-compatible adapters along with sample-specific barcodes. Library quality and concentration were checked on TapeStation and Qubit, and libraries were pooled at 5 to 6.5 ng each. The pooled libraries were sequenced with 2 x 100 bp reads and custom sequencing primers on an Illumina HiSeq2500 single-index Rapid Run. The source study handled its data this way. PCR and sequencing errors were corrected by UMI-based consensus assembly using MiGEC version 1.2.6. V(D)J alignment, clonotype assembly and CDR3 extraction were performed with MiXCR version 2.1.1. Normalisation of gene usage, clonotype sharing and MAIT/NKT TCR abundance was achieved by analysing the top 1000, 10 000 and 20 000 clonotypes per sample. Diversity was computed as the inverse Simpson index with the vegan R package after downsampling to 27 000 UMIs. Paired Mann-Whitney U tests were applied to discordant twin pairs, and Benjamini-Hochberg correction was used for multiple testing. The reads underwent TCRdb reprocessing, giving one record for each CDR3 protein sequence and no DNA. These V and J calls rely on TCRdb rather than the paper's analysis. This sample's table carries approximately 400,000 distinct CDR3 sequences. Approximately 2.3% of the sample belongs to the ten largest clones.

From each donor, a roughly 2.7 ml peripheral blood sample was drawn into PAXgene tubes and stored at -80 degrees C. Without T cell sorting, total RNA was isolated from whole blood using the PAXgene blood miRNA kit on an automated QIAcube. Deep TCRalpha and TCRbeta repertoire profiling with unique molecular barcoding was performed on peripheral blood of monozygotic twin pairs concordant or discordant for inflammatory bowel disease. For every twin pair, smoking habits were documented, and each individual was categorised as a current, former or never smoker. Looking up the germline V gene (reference sequence) yields CDR1 SEHNR and CDR2 FQNEAQ. Reading from cysteine to phenylalanine, the CDR3 counts 12 amino acids. There is no recorded DNA. Remarks on this clonotype: The target of this receptor is not known.

The sequence was obtained from a human donor with ulcerative colitis or Crohn's disease, or a healthy co-twin of an affected twin (not recorded which). In this chain, TRBV7-9 is recombined with TRBJ1-1. The sample taken for sequencing was blood. CDR3 sequence: CASSLVQREAFF.